The T cell receptor beta chain described here comes from a study of molecular identifiers for immune sequencing clone quantification. Study outcomes and limitations: Clones above 20 RNA copies contained over 98% of effector molecules and under 1% of naive molecules.

Sorted naive CD8 T cells, roughly 19,000 to 1,100,000, were sequenced from 10%, 30% or 50% RNA. Sorting isolated naive CD8 T cells as CD8+CD4-CCR7+CD45RA+ events. V trimming: 5 bases; J trimming: 2 bases; junction bases outside the gene matches: 6. CDR1 SEHNR and CDR2 FQNEAQ come from the germline V gene (reference sequence). This CDR3 region has 15 residues. This clonotype has a handful of counts. The antigen is unknown. TCRdb redid the calling of the PCR reads with MiXCR, one entry per CDR3 protein. In the table there are approximately 590,000 distinct CDR3 sequences, about 25% of which are singletons.

The V gene is TRBV7-9, the J gene TRBJ2-7; 10 nucleotides agree with TRBD2. The TCR comes from a human donor in good health. Some libraries in this study had Jurkat cell RNA spiked in. Sequencing input: naive CD8+ T cells from blood, with Jurkat cell RNA spiked in. Regarding subset: FACS-sorted CD8+CD4-CCR7+CD45RA+ naive T cells. The CDR3 sequence: CASSLGLAAPYEQYF. CDR3 DNA sequence: TGTGCCAGCAGCCTCGGACTAGCGGCCCCCTACGAGCAGTACTTC.